The source of this T cell receptor (beta chain) is a study of prognosis after radiotherapy for stage I lung cancer. The overall study: Stage I lung tumors that were newly diagnosed and primary were found in about 15 patients, while a handful of patients had oligometastatic NSCLC after surgical resection of the primary tumor.

This clonotype was seen ten or more times. Genomic DNA was subjected to two-round multiplex PCR for amplification of TCR beta CDR3. The first round of PCR was done with primers that matched each TRBV and TRBJ gene. TCRdb redid the calling of the multiplex PCR reads with MiXCR, one entry per CDR3 protein. The data contain roughly 27,000 distinct CDR3 sequences, roughly 46% of them seen just once; the ten biggest clones take up more than 12%. This specimen consisted of PBMCs, obtained before or after stereotactic body radiation therapy (not recorded which). This sequence was found in a donor aged 50 or older with non-small cell lung cancer.

Here the CDR3 reads CASSRGEGMSEKLFF. For the CDR3, the DNA is TGTGCCAGCAGCCGAGGAGAGGGGATGAGTGAAAAACTGTTTTTT. This rearrangement joins TRBV3-1 to TRBJ1-4, with D perhaps matching TRBD1 (5 bases). Germline CDR1 reads LGHDT; CDR2 reads YNNKEL (reference sequence). This CDR3 has 15 amino acids. Trimming removed 4 bases at V and 7 bases at J, with 16 bases between.